What follows describes a single T cell receptor beta chain. Only in-frame clones appear in the TCRdb table, and some are missing; sequencing was by immunoSEQ multiplex PCR. The repertoire holds around 98,000 clones, with around nine tenths as singletons. This sample stems from a study of OX40 agonist ivuxolimab in advanced cancers. This CDR3 spans 18 amino acids. This clonotype was obtained from an adult with an advanced solid tumor such as melanoma, head and neck, liver or kidney cancer. This sample comprised CD4+ or CD8+ T cells sorted from blood, obtained in a trial of the OX40 agonist ivuxolimab. The rearrangement joins TRBV21-1 to TRBJ1-1. TRBV21-1 is a pseudogene locus. DNA for the CDR3: TGTGCCAGCAGCAAGAATCGGGACTCAACTCTGGGGAACACTGAAGCTTTCTTT. Its translation is CASSKNRDSTLGNTEAFF.